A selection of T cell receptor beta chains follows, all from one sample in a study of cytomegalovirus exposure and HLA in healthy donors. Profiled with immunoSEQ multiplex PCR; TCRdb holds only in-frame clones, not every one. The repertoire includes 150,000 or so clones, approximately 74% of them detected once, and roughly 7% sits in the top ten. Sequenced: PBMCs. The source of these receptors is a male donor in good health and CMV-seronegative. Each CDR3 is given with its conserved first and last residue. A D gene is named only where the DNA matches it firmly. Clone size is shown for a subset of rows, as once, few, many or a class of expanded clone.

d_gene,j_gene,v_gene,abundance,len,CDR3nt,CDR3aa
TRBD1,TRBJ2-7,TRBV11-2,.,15,TGTGCCAGCAGCGGGAGGGACAGGGTCTCCTACGAGCAGTACTTC,CASSGRDRVSYEQYF
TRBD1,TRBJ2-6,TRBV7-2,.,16,TGTGCCAGCAGCTTTAGGCAGGGGGCTGGGGCCAACGTCCTGACTTTC,CASSFRQGAGANVLTF
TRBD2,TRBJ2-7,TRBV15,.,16,TGTGCCACCAGCAGAGAGAAGACTAGCGGGAGCTTTGAGCAGTACTTC,CATSREKTSGSFEQYF
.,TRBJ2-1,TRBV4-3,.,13,TGCGCCAGCAGCCAAAGTCGGGAAGATGAGCAGTTCTTC,CASSQSREDEQFF
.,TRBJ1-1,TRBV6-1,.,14,TGTGCCAGCAGAGCGAGTCGGGGGAACACTGAAGCTTTCTTT,CASRASRGNTEAFF
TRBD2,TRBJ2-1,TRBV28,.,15,TGTGCCAGCAGGGGAGCGGGAGGGCCTAGGAATGAGCAGTTCTTC,CASRGAGGPRNEQFF
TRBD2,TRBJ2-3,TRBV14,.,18,TGTGCCAGCAGCCAAGATCCGATCCGGGGGGGTAGCACAGATACGCAGTATTTT,CASSQDPIRGGSTDTQYF
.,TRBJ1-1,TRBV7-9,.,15,TGTGCCAGCAGCTTAGATCGATCGGGGAACACTGAAGCTTTCTTT,CASSLDRSGNTEAFF
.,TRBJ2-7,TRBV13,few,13,TGTGCCAGCAGCTTCGGACAGACCTACGAGCAGTACTTC,CASSFGQTYEQYF
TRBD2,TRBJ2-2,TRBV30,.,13,TGTGCCTGGATCCGGGGGGGGACCGGGGAGCTGTTTTTT,CAWIRGGTGELFF